This TCR beta chain was retrieved from a study of T-cell reconstitution after alpha-beta-depleted transplantation in children (dated by TCRdb to about 2016). Some background on the complete study: Using TCR repertoire profiling, the study quantitatively followed how T-cell immune reconstitution unfolded in children after TCRalphabeta/CD19-depleted allogeneic hematopoietic cell transplantation. Overall results and qualifications from the work: In some patients, high TCRbeta diversity at day 60 was attributed to recipient T cells and intrathymic progenitors that had survived conditioning. The frequencies of hyperexpanded clones fell over the following months, and after one year, T-cell counts and TCRbeta diversity were mostly attributed to newly produced T cells. The apparently early alphabetaT-cell count recovery about two months after transplant was reportedly dependent on only several hundred rapidly expanded clones derived from non-depleted graft cells.

The treatment or condition label, read with the paper, signifies: allogeneic hematopoietic cell transplantation with graft depleted of TCRalphabeta T cells and CD19 B cells. Transplant recipients were children who received TCRalphabeta/CD19-depleted allogeneic hematopoietic cell grafts. V and J are truncated by 3 bases and 0 bases respectively, leaving an intervening sequence of 8 bases. Looking up the germline V gene (reference sequence) yields CDR1 DFQATT and CDR2 SNEGSKA. From cysteine to phenylalanine, the CDR3 is 13 amino acids long. The retained sequence is limited to the CDR3, 39 bases, with the frame set at the first base. Library preparation used PCR. This sample was sequenced with an Illumina HiSeq 2500. Molecular barcoding was employed in the preparation of TCR libraries, with unique molecular identifiers being used to normalize TCRbeta repertoire quantification. The raw public reads went through TCRdb reprocessing: fastp at Q25, MiXCR clone calling, in-frame beta chains kept. Entries are consolidated by CDR3 protein sequence, retaining the most common genes and DNA. This sample gives about 980,000 distinct CDR3 sequences in total; around 30% of them show up just once. The ten largest clones capture around 30% of the sample.

This clonotype was seen only once. Its antigen is not yet known. No clone much larger than this one lies a single base away; base qualities are absent. The rearranged chain carries TRBV20-1 and TRBJ2-5; there is no confident call for the D gene. This TCR came from a boy under two years old who had a stem cell transplant for SCID, so the T cells may come from the graft donor. The sample consisted of PBMCs, mostly from graft donor cells, taken 360 days after TCRalphabeta/CD19-depleted stem cell transplant. The DNA sequence follows: TGCAGTGCTAGTAACAGATACCAAGAGACCCAGTACTTC. The encoded protein is CSASNRYQETQYF.